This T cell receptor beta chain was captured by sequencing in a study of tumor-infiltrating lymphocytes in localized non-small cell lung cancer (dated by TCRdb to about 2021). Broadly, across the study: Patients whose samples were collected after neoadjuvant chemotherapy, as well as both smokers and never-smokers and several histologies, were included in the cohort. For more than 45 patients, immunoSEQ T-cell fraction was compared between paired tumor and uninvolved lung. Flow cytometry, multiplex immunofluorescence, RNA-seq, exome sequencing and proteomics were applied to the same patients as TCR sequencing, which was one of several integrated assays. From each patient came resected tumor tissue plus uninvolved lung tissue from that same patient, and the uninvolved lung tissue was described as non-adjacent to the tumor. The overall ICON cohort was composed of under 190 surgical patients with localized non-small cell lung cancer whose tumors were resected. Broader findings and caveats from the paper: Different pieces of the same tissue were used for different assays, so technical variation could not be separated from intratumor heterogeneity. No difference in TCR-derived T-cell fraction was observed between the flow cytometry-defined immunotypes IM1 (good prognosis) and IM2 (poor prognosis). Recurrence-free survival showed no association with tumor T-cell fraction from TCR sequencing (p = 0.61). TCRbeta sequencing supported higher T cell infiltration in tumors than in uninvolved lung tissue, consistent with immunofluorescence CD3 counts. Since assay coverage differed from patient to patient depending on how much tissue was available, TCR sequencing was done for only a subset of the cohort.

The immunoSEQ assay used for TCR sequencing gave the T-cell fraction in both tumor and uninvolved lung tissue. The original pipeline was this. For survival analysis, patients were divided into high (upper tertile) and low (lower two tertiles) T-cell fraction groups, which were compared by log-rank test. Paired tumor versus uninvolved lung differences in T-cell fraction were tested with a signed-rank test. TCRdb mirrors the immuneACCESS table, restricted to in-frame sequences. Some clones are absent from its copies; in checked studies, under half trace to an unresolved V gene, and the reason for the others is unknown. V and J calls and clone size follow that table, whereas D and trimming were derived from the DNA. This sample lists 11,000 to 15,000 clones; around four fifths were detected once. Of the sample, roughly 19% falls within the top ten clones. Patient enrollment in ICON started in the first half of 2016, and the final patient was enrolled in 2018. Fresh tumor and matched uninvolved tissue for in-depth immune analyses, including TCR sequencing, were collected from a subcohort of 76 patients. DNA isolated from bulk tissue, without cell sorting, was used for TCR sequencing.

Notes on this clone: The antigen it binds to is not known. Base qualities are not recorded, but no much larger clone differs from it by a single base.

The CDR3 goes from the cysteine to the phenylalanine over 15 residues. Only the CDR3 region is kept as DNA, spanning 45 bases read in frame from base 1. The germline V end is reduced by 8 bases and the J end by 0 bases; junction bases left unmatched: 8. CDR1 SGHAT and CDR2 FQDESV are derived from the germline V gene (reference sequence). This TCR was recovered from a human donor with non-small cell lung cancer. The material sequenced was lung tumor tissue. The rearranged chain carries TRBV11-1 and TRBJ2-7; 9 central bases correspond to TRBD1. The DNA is TGTGCCAGCTTCTCGGGACAGGGAAGCTCCTACGAGCAGTACTTC. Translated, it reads CASFSGQGSSYEQYF.